The next 13 T cell receptor beta chains were all read from a single sample in a study of tumor-infiltrating lymphocytes in primary liver carcinoma. Unsorted whole blood yielded the blood RNA, and germline DNA was also extracted. With 500 ng total RNA as template and a constant-region primer, TCR beta cDNA was made. ARM-PCR, slightly modified, supplied the TCR beta libraries through three nested multiplex PCR rounds. TRBV1-TRBV30 forward and Cbeta reverse primers drove the first two roughly 11-cycle rounds. Via MiXCR, TCRdb re-called the multiplex PCR reads, giving one row per CDR3 protein. The sample includes 330,000 or so distinct CDR3 sequences, less than 75% of them seen just once. Sequenced input: peripheral blood. The receptor set was obtained from a man aged 35-49 years with primary liver carcinoma and hepatitis B virus infection.

The chain joins TRBV11-2 to TRBJ2-2, with no clear D. The CDR3 sequence is 14 residues long. Germline CDR1 and CDR2: SGHAT and FQNNGV. The ends were cut back, 4 bases at V and 7 bases at J, with 13 bases in the middle. The CDR3 loop reads CASSSPPEHGELFF. The CDR3 nucleotides read TGTGCCAGCAGCTCCCCCCCTGAACACGGGGAGCTGTTTTTT.

A remark on this clonotype: At one end, the junction sequence differs from germline, possibly due to a read error. V usage is TRBV11-2 and J usage is TRBJ2-1; no clear D. The germline V gene has CDR1 SGHAT and CDR2 FQNNGV. CDR3 size: 11 residues. The CDR3 DNA reads TGTGCCAGCGGCTTATTACATGAGCAGTTCTTC. Protein: CASGLLHEQFF.

This clonotype was seen just once. The rearrangement joins TRBV6-2 or TRBV6-3 to TRBJ2-6, with D perhaps TRBD2 (7 bases). The CDR3 runs 18 residues. The V end was cut by 4 bases, the J end by 2 bases, with 18 bases between. The germline CDR1 and CDR2 sequences are MNHEY and SVGEGT. The CDR3 reads CASSFGQIGGPGANVLTF. The CDR3 nucleotides are TGTGCCAGCAGTTTTGGCCAGATCGGGGGGCCTGGGGCCAACGTCCTGACTTTC.

Regarding this clonotype: This could be a read error, since a much larger clone is one nucleotide away. The chain has TRBV6-2 or TRBV6-3 and TRBJ2-1, with D perhaps matching TRBD1 or TRBD2 (5 bases each). The CDR3 runs 13 residues. Germline V CDR1 and CDR2: MNHEY, SVGEGT. The CDR3: CVSSYTTVAEQFF. The CDR3, as DNA: TGTGTCAGCAGTTACACGACAGTAGCGGAGCAGTTCTTC.

The V gene is TRBV11-2, the J gene TRBJ1-1; D remains unclear. The ends were cut back, 0 bases at V and 9 bases at J, with 11 bases in the middle. CDR1 and CDR2 (germline): SGHAT, FQNNGV. The CDR3 runs to 13 residues. The CDR3 sequence: CASSLDQPAQAFF. The CDR3 DNA follows: TGTGCCAGCAGCTTAGATCAGCCGGCTCAAGCTTTCTTT. Supplemented by reference TRBV11-2 and TRBJ1-1, the full variable domain reads EAGVAQSPRYKIIEKRQSVAFWCNPISGHATLYWYQQILGQGPKLLIQFQNNGVVDDSQLPKDRFSAERLKGVDSTLKIQPAKLEDSAVYLCASSLDQPAQAFFGQGTRLTVV.

This clonotype was detected once. A much larger clonotype is one base distant, so this may be a read error. The chain employs TRBV6-6 and TRBJ2-7; D unclear. The CDR3 runs to 15 residues. Germline V gene data show CDR1 as MNHNY and CDR2 as SVGAGI (reference sequence). With 6 bases removed from V and 2 bases from J, the gap between germline ends came to 17 bases. CDR3 protein: CASSPMRPTAYEQYF. In nucleotides, the CDR3 is TGTGCCAGCAGCCCCATGCGTCCAACAGCCTACGAGCAGTACTTC.

On this clonotype: A much larger clone differs from this one at a single base, so this may be a read error. The J gene is TRBJ2-5, the V gene TRBV12-3 or TRBV12-4; no definite D call. This CDR3 is built from 13 residues. The CDR3 loop is CSSADTYQETQYF. CDR3 bases: TGTTCCAGCGCTGACACGTACCAAGAGACCCAGTACTTC.

A word on this clonotype: The junction departs from the called germline gene at one end, perhaps through a read error. The rearrangement uses TRBV12-3 or TRBV12-4 and TRBJ2-1; D is possibly TRBD1 or TRBD2 (6 bases each). The CDR3 contains 15 residues. The CDR3 loop reads CTSSLPGANYNEQFF. The CDR3 DNA sequence: TGTACCAGCAGTTTACCGGGGGCGAACTACAATGAGCAGTTCTTC.

This clonotype was recorded many times. The J gene is TRBJ2-7, the V gene TRBV12-3 or TRBV12-4, with TRBD2 matching 7 bases. The CDR3 length is 23 residues. V lost 6 bases to trimming and J lost 3 bases; unmatched junction nucleotides: 35. CDR3 sequence: CASSYYIGFLLASGVGANYEQYF. As DNA, the CDR3 is TGTGCCAGCAGCTATTATATCGGTTTTTTATTGGCTAGCGGAGTTGGGGCAAACTACGAGCAGTACTTC.

In regard to this clonotype: A read error is likely, as this CDR3 ends without the conserved phenylalanine or tryptophan. This chain joins TRBV6-2 or TRBV6-3 and TRBJ2-7; TRBD1 matches 7 bases. Trimming cost V 5 bases and J 2 bases; bases outside gene matches: 6. Germline V gene lookup returns CDR1 MNHEY and CDR2 SVGEGT. The CDR3 is made up of 14 amino acids. CDR3 sequence: CASSHPRGTYEQYS. In DNA, the CDR3 is TGTGCCAGCAGTCACCCCAGGGGGACCTACGAGCAGTACTCC.

J is TRBJ2-7 and V is TRBV11-2, with 7 positions matching TRBD2. The CDR3 runs to 17 residues. The germline V gene has CDR1 SGHAT and CDR2 FQNNGV. CDR3 DNA: TGTGGCTGCATTCTAGTGGAAGGAGCGGGAAGTGAGTACGAGCAGTACTTC. This sequence encodes CGCILVEGAGSEYEQYF. The whole variable domain, filled in from reference TRBV11-2 and TRBJ2-7, reads EAGVAQSPRYKIIEKRQSVAFWCNPISGHATLYWYQQILGQGPKLLIQFQNNGVVDDSQLPKDRFSAERLKGVDSTLKIQPAKLEDSAVYLCGCILVEGAGSEYEQYFGPGTRLTVT.

Worth noting for this clonotype: Mismatch with germline at one junction end may stem from a read error. The CDR3 sequence is CASTFTGEASYVYTF. The CDR3 bases are TGTGCCAGCACCTTTACAGGGGAGGCTAGCTATGTCTACACCTTC. The gene calls are TRBV11-2 and TRBJ1-2, with TRBD1 matching 7 bases. Germline V lookup: CDR1 SGHAT, CDR2 FQNNGV. The CDR3 has 15 residues.

Details on this clonotype: Being one base from a much bigger clone, this may be a read error. The V gene is TRBV6-1, the J gene TRBJ2-3; D gene ambiguous. Germline-derived CDR1 and CDR2 are MNHNS and SASEGT. The CDR3 length is 14 residues. The chain's CDR3 is CACSERSRTDTQYF. In DNA form, the CDR3 reads TGTGCCTGCAGTGAAAGATCCCGTACAGATACGCAGTATTTT.